The 30 T cell receptor beta chains below all came from one sample that was sequenced in a study of regulatory T cells in long-lasting Graves disease. This sample's time point: persistent/refractory GD, antithyroid drugs over 5 years with positive TRAb. PBMC-derived RNA was used for the TCR library. In building TCR beta libraries, iRepertoire HTBI primers were used together with Arm-PCR of CDR3 regions. TCRdb itself ran the multiplex PCR reads through MiXCR, one entry per CDR3 protein. The sample yields 350,000 to 500,000 distinct CDR3 sequences, roughly 21% seen once. The starting material was peripheral blood mononuclear cells (PBMCs), obtained when the disease was refractory, from a patient treated with antithyroid drugs. Receptors were obtained from a female donor with Graves disease.

This clonotype was seen more than once but under ten times. The chain links TRBV25-1 to TRBJ2-7; TRBD2 might be the D (5 bases). The CDR3 runs to 13 residues. V gave up 3 bases and J gave up 6 bases, with 12 bases separating them. CDR1 is MGHDK, CDR2 SYGVNS, per germline. The CDR3 region is CASSDYGGPEQYF. CDR3 DNA: TGTGCCAGCAGTGATTACGGAGGTCCCGAGCAGTACTTC.

The rearrangement uses TRBV27 and TRBJ1-4; TRBD1 is a possible D gene (6 bases). The CDR3 consists of 14 residues. Germline loops: CDR1 MNHEY, CDR2 SMNVEV (reference sequence). The V and J ends lost 1 base and 7 bases respectively, with 10 bases between them. This chain's CDR3 is CASSLWGRSEKLFF. CDR3 coding DNA: TGTGCCAGCAGTTTATGGGGGCGAAGTGAAAAACTGTTTTTT.

In its sample, this clonotype was seen many times. This chain connects TRBV5-5 to TRBJ2-7; D is unresolved. The CDR3 spans 15 residues. Trimming removed 0 bases from V and 0 bases from J, with 10 bases in between. CDR1 is SGHKS and CDR2 is YYEKEE in the germline V gene (reference sequence). CDR3 coding DNA: TGTGCCAGCAGCTTGGCCCCTTCTGCCTCCTACGAGCAGTACTTC. Amino acid sequence: CASSLAPSASYEQYF.

The V gene is TRBV12-5, the J gene TRBJ2-2; 10 nucleotides agree with TRBD2. The CDR3 runs to 21 residues. J gave up 0 bases and V 3 bases, and 16 bases lay outside the gene matches. From germline, CDR1 is LGHNT and CDR2 FRNRAP. The CDR3 region is CASGLVPRTSGRSPNTGELFF. As DNA, the CDR3 is TGTGCTAGTGGTTTAGTTCCTAGGACTAGCGGACGAAGTCCGAACACCGGGGAGCTGTTTTTT.

This chain's CDR3 is CSASPFQGGYEQYF. In nucleotides, the CDR3 is TGCAGTGCTAGTCCTTTTCAGGGTGGCTACGAGCAGTACTTC. The chain links TRBV20-1 to TRBJ2-7; tentative D call: TRBD1 (5 bases). Germline CDR1 and CDR2: DFQATT and SNEGSKA (reference sequence). V was clipped by 3 bases and J by 3 bases, with 15 bases between them. The CDR3 has 14 residues.

For this clonotype: A much bigger clone sits one base away, suggesting this may be a read error. The V gene is TRBV6-9, the J gene TRBJ1-2; 7 nucleotides agree with TRBD1. In germline, CDR1 is MNHGY, CDR2 SVAAGI. This CDR3 comprises 14 residues. The CDR3 sequence is CTSSYGQANYGYTF. The CDR3 DNA sequence: TGTACCAGCAGTTACGGACAGGCGAACTATGGCTACACCTTC.

J is TRBJ2-7 and V is TRBV27; TRBD2 aligns across 8 bases. V was pared by 6 bases and J by 0 bases, with 7 bases of the junction left unmatched. Germline-derived CDR1 and CDR2 are MNHEY and SMNVEV (reference sequence). The CDR3 consists of 15 residues. The CDR3 DNA reads TGTGCCAGCAGACGGGGGGGAGGGGGCTCCTACGAGCAGTACTTC. It is translated as CASRRGGGGSYEQYF.

The chain uses TRBV7-2 and TRBJ1-6; D is unresolved. This CDR3 is built from 14 residues. In germline, CDR1 is SGHTA, CDR2 FQGNSA. The ends were cut back, 5 bases at V and 9 bases at J, with 14 bases in the middle. The CDR3 spells CASSVLVGSSPLHF. DNA of the CDR3: TGTGCCAGCAGCGTTCTCGTCGGTAGTTCACCCCTCCACTTT.

This clonotype came up many times. The chain combines TRBV30 with TRBJ2-7; 7 nucleotides agree with TRBD1. CDR1 is GTSNPN, CDR2 SVGIG, per germline (reference sequence). V shed 3 bases and J 2 bases; nucleotides not matched to a gene: 10. The CDR3 is 15 residues long. CDR3 nucleotides: TGTGCCTGGAGGGAAACAGGGGTGGGTACCTACGAGCAGTACTTC. Amino acid sequence: CAWRETGVGTYEQYF.

At least ten counts were recorded for this clonotype. The chain carries TRBV28 and TRBJ1-6, with TRBD1 matching 9 bases. The junction had 4 bases not matched to a gene; V was cut back by 7 bases and J by 9 bases. The CDR3 length is 13 residues. CDR1 is MDHEN, CDR2 SYDVKM, per germline. CDR3 amino acids: CASTDRGASPLHF. Here the CDR3 DNA reads TGTGCCAGCACAGACAGGGGGGCTTCACCCCTCCACTTT.

This chain's CDR3 is CASGPTSGRNTQYF. The CDR3 region has the DNA TGTGCCAGCGGACCTACTAGCGGGAGAAATACGCAGTATTTT. This sequence joins TRBV7-8 and TRBJ2-3, with 11 positions matching TRBD2. CDR1 and CDR2 from the germline V gene are SGHVS and FQNEAQ. V lost 8 bases to trimming and J lost 7 bases; unmatched junction nucleotides: 8. This CDR3 region has 14 residues. Together with reference TRBV7-8 and TRBJ2-3, the CDR3 gives the full variable domain: GAGVSQSPRYKVAKRGQDVALRCDPISGHVSLFWYQQALGQGPEFLTYFQNEAQLDKSGLPSDRFFAERPEGSVSTLKIQRTQQEDSAVYLCASGPTSGRNTQYFGPGTRLTVL.

The sample holds many counts of this clonotype. The rearrangement links TRBV20-1 to TRBJ2-7, with D possibly being TRBD1 (6 bases). The ends were cut back, 6 bases at V and 7 bases at J, with 19 bases in the middle. CDR1 and CDR2 from the germline V gene are DFQATT and SNEGSKA (reference sequence). CDR3 size: 13 residues. CDR3 nucleotide sequence: TGCAGTGCCCAAGTGACAGGAGGTGGGGAGCAGTACTTC. This translates into CSAQVTGGGEQYF.

This chain joins TRBV7-6 and TRBJ2-2; D ambiguous. The ends were cut back, 5 bases at V and 3 bases at J, with 10 bases in the middle. Germline V CDR1 and CDR2: SGHVS, FNYEAQ. This CDR3 comprises 14 residues. The CDR3 protein is CASSLRTYTGELFF. CDR3 nucleotide sequence: TGTGCCAGCAGCCTACGGACGTACACCGGGGAGCTGTTTTTT.

This clonotype was seen a few times. V gene TRBV5-6 combines with J gene TRBJ1-2; TRBD1 aligns across 9 bases. The germline gives CDR1 SGHDT, CDR2 YYEEEE. Trimming removed 4 bases from V and 0 bases from J; junction bases left unmatched: 7. This CDR3 is built from 16 residues. The CDR3 region is CASSAGTGPSNYGYTF. In DNA form, the CDR3 reads TGTGCCAGCAGCGCCGGGACAGGGCCCTCTAACTATGGCTACACCTTC.

The J gene is TRBJ2-3, the V gene TRBV27, with 10 bases that match TRBD2. V dropped 0 bases and J dropped 3; count of bases not matched to a gene: 6. The CDR3 is 17 amino acids. Germline V gene sequence: CDR1 MNHEY, CDR2 SMNVEV (reference sequence). The CDR3 sequence: CASSLSPSGSRTDTQYF. The CDR3 DNA follows: TGTGCCAGCAGTTTATCCCCTAGCGGGAGTAGAACAGATACGCAGTATTTT.

A single count supports this clonotype. This may come from a read error, since a much larger clone is one base off. As the CDR3 is not closed by the conserved phenylalanine or tryptophan, this likely results from a read error. The V gene is TRBV20-1, the J gene TRBJ2-1; 13 bases fit TRBD2. The DNA end lines up better with TRBJ2-5; the J call may be wrong. This CDR3 is built from 14 residues. Germline CDR1 reads DFQATT; CDR2 reads SNEGSKA (reference sequence). The DNA of the CDR3 is TGCAGTGCTACCCCCCCGGGACTAGCGGGAACCCAGTACCTC. Its translation is CSATPPGLAGTQYL.

V and J are TRBV19 and TRBJ2-7; 7 nucleotides agree with TRBD2. The V gene end was trimmed by 0 bases and the J gene end by 6 bases; junction bases not matched to a gene: 5. The germline V gene encodes CDR1 LNHDA and CDR2 SQIVND (reference sequence). The CDR3 consists of 14 residues. The CDR3 is CASSIERERPEQYF. The CDR3 nucleotides are TGTGCCAGTAGTATAGAGCGGGAGAGACCCGAGCAGTACTTC.

V and J are TRBV7-2 and TRBJ1-4; TRBD1 aligns across 9 bases. There are 15 residues in the CDR3. V lost 5 bases and J lost 8; bases outside the gene matches: 9. Germline loops: CDR1 SGHTA, CDR2 FQGNSA. The CDR3 bases are TGTGCCAGCAGCGAAGAGGGACAGGGATACGAAAAACTGTTTTTT. Its protein is CASSEEGQGYEKLFF.

On this clonotype: A read error may explain this, as a much larger clone is one base away. The V call is TRBV5-1, the J call TRBJ1-1, with 7 bases lining up with TRBD1. Germline V gene sequence: CDR1 SGHRS, CDR2 YFSETQ. The CDR3 consists of 16 residues. The CDR3 region is CASSLGQGWENTEASF. In nucleotides, the CDR3 is TGCGCCAGCAGCTTGGGACAGGGATGGGAGAACACTGAAGCTTCCTTT.

Remarks on this clonotype: One base away lies a much larger clone, so this may be a sequencing read error. This chain connects TRBV7-2 to TRBJ2-2; the D gene is possibly TRBD1 (6 bases). In germline, CDR1 is SGHTA, CDR2 FQGNSA. The CDR3 spans 17 residues. The CDR3 DNA sequence: TGTGCCAGCAGCCCTACAGGGACGCGCGAATTAACCGGGGAGCTGGTTTTT. Translated: CASSPTGTRELTGELVF.

This clonotype was seen a handful of times. The chain has TRBV18 and TRBJ2-7; the D call may be TRBD1 or TRBD2 (5 bases each). V lost 5 bases and J 5 bases, leaving 13 bases between the germline ends. Germline-derived CDR1 and CDR2 are KGHSH and LQKENI. This CDR3 is built from 13 residues. The CDR3 DNA reads as TGTGCCAGCTCAGCCGGGACCTACGACGAGCAGTACTTC. This gives the protein CASSAGTYDEQYF.

At least ten counts were recorded for this clonotype. The genes are TRBV6-1 and TRBJ1-1; unclear D gene. V lost 6 bases and J lost 7, with 12 bases in between. Germline V gives CDR1 MNHNS, CDR2 SASEGT. The CDR3 contains 12 residues. This CDR3 is CASSMTVGEAFF. CDR3 nucleotides: TGTGCCAGCAGCATGACGGTGGGTGAAGCTTTCTTT.

This clonotype was recorded many times. J is TRBJ2-2 and V is TRBV28, with D uncertain. CDR3 length: 13 residues. Trimming left V 5 bases short and J 6 bases short, with 10 bases between. Germline CDR1 reads MDHEN; CDR2 reads SYDVKM. CDR3 sequence reads: CASSSLGSGELFF. CDR3 DNA sequence: TGTGCCAGCAGTAGCTTGGGGTCCGGGGAGCTGTTTTTT.

Only a few counts were recorded for this clonotype. J is TRBJ2-2 and V is TRBV7-2; D is unresolved. V was shortened by 5 bases and J by 6 bases, with 10 bases between the two germline ends. In germline, CDR1 is SGHTA, CDR2 FQGNSA. This CDR3 comprises 13 residues. CDR3 region: CASSTSTPGELFF. The CDR3 DNA follows: TGTGCCAGCAGCACCTCAACACCCGGGGAGCTGTTTTTT.

This clonotype was seen a few times. This chain connects TRBV7-9 to TRBJ2-7; a weak D match, TRBD2 (5 bases). The CDR3 runs to 13 residues. Trimming left V 3 bases short and J 3 bases short, with 9 bases between. From germline, CDR1 is SEHNR and CDR2 FQNEAQ (reference sequence). The CDR3 nucleotides are TGTGCCAGCAGCTTCGAGGGAAACTACGAGCAGTACTTC. Translating it yields CASSFEGNYEQYF. The full variable domain, with the rest looked up from reference TRBV7-9 and TRBJ2-7, is DTGVSQNPRHKITKRGQNVTFRCDPISEHNRLYWYRQTLGQGPEFLTYFQNEAQLEKSRLLSDRFSAERPKGSFSTLEIQRTEQGDSAMYLCASSFEGNYEQYFGPGTRLTVT.

This clonotype was counted at least ten times. The V gene is TRBV28, the J gene TRBJ1-1; no reliable D call. Trimming cost V 1 base and J 9 bases, with 18 bases left between them. Looked up from germline, CDR1 is MDHEN and CDR2 is SYDVKM. The CDR3 length is 15 residues. The DNA for the CDR3 is TGTGCCAGCAGTTTATTAGTTGAGGGTTTGGGTAAAGCTTTCTTT. Translation gives CASSLLVEGLGKAFF.

This clonotype was recorded many times. V usage is TRBV2 and J usage is TRBJ2-2, with D unresolved. The CDR3 runs to 13 residues. Trimming removed 4 bases from V and 5 bases from J, with 8 bases in between. CDR1 SNHLY and CDR2 FYNNEI come from the germline V gene. CDR3 sequence (DNA): TGTGCCAGCAGTGTGACCGCTACCGGGGAGCTGTTTTTT. Translated, it gives CASSVTATGELFF.

In this sample, this clonotype turned up a few times. This rearrangement joins TRBV28 to TRBJ2-1, with unresolved D. The V end was cut by 5 bases, the J end by 5 bases, with 4 bases between. The germline CDR1 and CDR2 sequences are MDHEN and SYDVKM. The CDR3 is 11 residues long. CDR3 in DNA: TGTGCCAGCAGTACCCACAATGAGCAGTTCTTC. Translated, it gives CASSTHNEQFF.

The rearrangement joins TRBV3-1 to TRBJ1-1; tentatively, D is TRBD1 (6 bases). Germline CDR1 and CDR2: LGHDT and YNNKEL (reference sequence). V was cut by 3 bases and J by 2 bases, with 7 bases left in between. The CDR3 runs 13 residues. The CDR3 region has the DNA TGTGCCAGCAGCCACGGGGGCAACACTGAAGCTTTCTTT. Translated, it gives CASSHGGNTEAFF.

The chain couples TRBV28 to TRBJ2-1; 16 bases map to TRBD2. The V gene end was trimmed by 6 bases and the J gene end by 0 bases; junction bases not matched to a gene: 8. The CDR3 is made up of 19 amino acids. Germline-derived CDR1 and CDR2 are MDHEN and SYDVKM. The chain's CDR3 is CASSSSGLAGGSSYNEQFF. The CDR3, as DNA: TGTGCCAGCAGCTCGTCGGGACTAGCGGGAGGGAGCTCCTACAATGAGCAGTTCTTC.